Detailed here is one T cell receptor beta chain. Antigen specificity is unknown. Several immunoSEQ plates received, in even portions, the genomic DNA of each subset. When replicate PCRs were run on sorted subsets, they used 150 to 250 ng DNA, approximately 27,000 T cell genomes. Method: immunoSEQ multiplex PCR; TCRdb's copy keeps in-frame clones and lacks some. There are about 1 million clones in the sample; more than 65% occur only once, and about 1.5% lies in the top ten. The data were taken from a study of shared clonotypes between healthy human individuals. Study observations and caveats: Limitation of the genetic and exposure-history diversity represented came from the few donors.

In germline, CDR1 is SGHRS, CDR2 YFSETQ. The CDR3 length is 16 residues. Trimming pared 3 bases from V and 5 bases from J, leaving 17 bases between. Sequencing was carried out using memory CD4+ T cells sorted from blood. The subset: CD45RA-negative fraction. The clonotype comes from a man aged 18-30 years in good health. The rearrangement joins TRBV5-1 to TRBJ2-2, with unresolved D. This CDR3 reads CASSSGRPLGTGELFF. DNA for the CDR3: TGCGCCAGCAGCTCAGGACGGCCTCTGGGTACCGGGGAGCTGTTTTTT.